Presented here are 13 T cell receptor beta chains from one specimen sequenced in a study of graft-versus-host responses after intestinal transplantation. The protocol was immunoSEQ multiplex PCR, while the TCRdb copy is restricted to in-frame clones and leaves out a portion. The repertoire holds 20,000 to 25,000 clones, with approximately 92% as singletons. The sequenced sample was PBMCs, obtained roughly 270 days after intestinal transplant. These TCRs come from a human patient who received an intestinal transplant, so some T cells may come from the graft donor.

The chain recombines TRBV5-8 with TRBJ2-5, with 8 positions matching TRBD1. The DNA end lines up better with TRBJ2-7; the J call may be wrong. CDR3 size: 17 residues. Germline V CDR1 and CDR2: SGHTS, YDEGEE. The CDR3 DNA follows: TGTGCCAGCAGCTTAGGAGCAGGGGGCGTTATCTCCTACGAGCAGTACTTC. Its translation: CASSLGAGGVISYEQYF.

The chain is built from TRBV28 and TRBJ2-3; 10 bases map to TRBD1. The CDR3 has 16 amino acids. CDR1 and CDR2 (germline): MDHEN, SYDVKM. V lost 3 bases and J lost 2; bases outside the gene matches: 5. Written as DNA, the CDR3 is TGTGCCAGCAGTTTCTGGACAGGGGGTCCCACAGATACGCAGTATTTT. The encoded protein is CASSFWTGGPTDTQYF. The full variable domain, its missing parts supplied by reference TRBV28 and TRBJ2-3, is DVKVTQSSRYLVKRTGEKVFLECVQDMDHENMFWYRQDPGLGLRLIYFSYDVKMKEKGDIPEGYSVSREKKERFSLILESASTNQTSMYLCASSFWTGGPTDTQYFGPGTRLTVL.

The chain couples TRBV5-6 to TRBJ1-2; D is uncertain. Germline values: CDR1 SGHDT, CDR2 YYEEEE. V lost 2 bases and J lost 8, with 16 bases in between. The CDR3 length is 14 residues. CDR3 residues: CASSFRKTSEGYTF. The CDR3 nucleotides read TGTGCCAGCAGCTTCCGGAAAACCTCGGAGGGCTACACCTTC.

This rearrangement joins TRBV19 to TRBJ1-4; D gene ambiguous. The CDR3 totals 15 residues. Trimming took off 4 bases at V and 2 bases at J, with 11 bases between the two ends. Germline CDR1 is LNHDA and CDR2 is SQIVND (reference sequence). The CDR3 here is CASSTDLETNEKLFF. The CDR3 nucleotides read TGTGCCAGTAGTACGGACCTGGAGACTAATGAAAAACTGTTTTTT.

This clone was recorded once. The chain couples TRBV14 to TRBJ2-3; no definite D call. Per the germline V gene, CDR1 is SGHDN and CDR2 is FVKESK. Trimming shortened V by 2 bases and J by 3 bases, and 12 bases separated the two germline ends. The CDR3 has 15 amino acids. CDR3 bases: TGTGCCAGCAGCCAATTACAATCGAGGACAGATACGCAGTATTTT. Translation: CASSQLQSRTDTQYF.

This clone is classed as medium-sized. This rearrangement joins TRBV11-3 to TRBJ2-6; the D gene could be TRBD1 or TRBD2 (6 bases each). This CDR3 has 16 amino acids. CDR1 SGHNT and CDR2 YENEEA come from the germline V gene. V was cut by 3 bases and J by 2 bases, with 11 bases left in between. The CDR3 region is CASSLDSGPGANVLTF. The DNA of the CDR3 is TGTGCCAGCAGCTTGGACAGCGGGCCTGGGGCCAACGTCCTGACTTTC.

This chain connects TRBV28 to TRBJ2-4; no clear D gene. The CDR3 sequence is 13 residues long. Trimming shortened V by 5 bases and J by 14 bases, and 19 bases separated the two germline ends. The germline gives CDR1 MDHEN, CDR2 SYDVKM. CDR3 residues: CASSPSPQGPKYF. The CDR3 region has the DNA TGTGCCAGCAGTCCCTCCCCGCAAGGACCTAAGTACTTC.

The DNA of the CDR3 is TGTGCCAGCAGCCTTAAAGGACTAGCGGGCCAAGAGACCCAGTACTTC. It is translated as CASSLKGLAGQETQYF. J is TRBJ2-5 and V is TRBV4-2; 11 bases are shared with TRBD2. Germline loops: CDR1 LGHNA, CDR2 YNFKEQ. V gave up 4 bases and J gave up 1 base; unmatched junction bases: 5. The CDR3 extends over 16 amino acids.

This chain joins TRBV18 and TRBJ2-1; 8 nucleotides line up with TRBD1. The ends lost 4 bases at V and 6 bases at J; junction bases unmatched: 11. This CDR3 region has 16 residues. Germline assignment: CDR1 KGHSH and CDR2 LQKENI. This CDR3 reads CASSLQGAQRGNEQFF. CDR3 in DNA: TGTGCCAGCTCACTCCAGGGGGCGCAAAGGGGCAATGAGCAGTTCTTC.

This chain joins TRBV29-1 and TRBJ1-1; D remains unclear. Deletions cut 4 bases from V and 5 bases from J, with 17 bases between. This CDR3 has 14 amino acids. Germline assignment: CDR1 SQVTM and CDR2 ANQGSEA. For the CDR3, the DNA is TGCAGCGTTGGGACGGGAACAAAGGGAACTGAAGCTTTCTTT. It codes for CSVGTGTKGTEAFF. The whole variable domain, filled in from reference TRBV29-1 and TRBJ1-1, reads SAVISQKPSRDICQRGTSLTIQCQVDSQVTMMFWYRQQPGQSLTLIATANQGSEATYESGFVIDKFPISRPNLTFSTLTVSNMSPEDSSIYLCSVGTGTKGTEAFFGQGTRLTVV.

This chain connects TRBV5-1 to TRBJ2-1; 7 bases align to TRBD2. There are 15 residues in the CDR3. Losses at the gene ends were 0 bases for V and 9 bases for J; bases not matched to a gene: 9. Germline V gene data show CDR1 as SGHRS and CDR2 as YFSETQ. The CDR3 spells CASSLVAGAFGEQFF. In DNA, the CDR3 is TGCGCCAGCAGCTTGGTTGCGGGAGCGTTCGGTGAGCAGTTCTTC.

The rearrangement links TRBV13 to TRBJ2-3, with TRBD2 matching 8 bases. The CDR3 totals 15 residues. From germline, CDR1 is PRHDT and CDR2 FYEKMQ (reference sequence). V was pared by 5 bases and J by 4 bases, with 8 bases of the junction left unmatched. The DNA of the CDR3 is TGTGCCAGCAGCCTCAGAATGACTAGCGCAGATACGCAGTATTTT. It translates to CASSLRMTSADTQYF.

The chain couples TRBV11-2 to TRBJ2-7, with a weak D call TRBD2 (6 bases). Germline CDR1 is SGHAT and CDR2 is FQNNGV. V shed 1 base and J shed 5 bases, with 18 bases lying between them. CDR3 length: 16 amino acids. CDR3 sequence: CASSLGGGPPRDEQYF. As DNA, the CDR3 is TGTGCCAGCAGCTTAGGGGGAGGTCCCCCTCGTGACGAGCAGTACTTC.